Sequencing of this T cell receptor (beta chain) was carried out in a study of Ad26.COV2.S vaccination and SARS-CoV-2 variants. Using immunoSEQ multiplex PCR, the repertoire was profiled, and TCRdb retains in-frame clones only, with some absent. The table has a few hundred thousand clones, around 92% seen once. Germline V lookup: CDR1 ENHRY, CDR2 SYGVKD. V gave up 2 bases and J gave up 6 bases; unmatched junction bases: 9. This CDR3 contains 15 residues. This clone has only one observation. Noted treatment: about 20 received Ad26.COV2.S at low or high dose, single or two shots; several received placebo; per-sample allocation not given. Sampling took place 63 days after the first vaccine or placebo injection.

This material consisted of peripheral blood, taken in a trial of Ad26.COV2.S vaccine versus placebo. The sequence derives from a person aged 18 to 59 who received the Ad26.COV2.S COVID-19 vaccine or a placebo. The V gene is TRBV10-3, the J gene TRBJ1-2; TRBD1 agrees at 7 bases. CDR3 in amino acids: CAISEGDSGAHGYTF. The CDR3 DNA reads as TGTGCCATCAGTGAGGGGGACAGCGGTGCTCATGGCTACACCTTC.